Presented here are 11 T cell receptor beta chains from one specimen sequenced in a study of tumor-infiltrating lymphocytes in primary liver carcinoma. Total RNA (approximately 0.5 ug) served as template for TCR beta cDNA synthesis primed by a constant-region primer. Sequencing libraries for TCR beta derived from three nested multiplex PCR rounds that used slightly modified ARM-PCR. TRBV1-TRBV30 forward primers paired with a C-beta reverse primer were used in the first two PCR rounds, which ran approximately 10 cycles each. TCRdb reanalysed the multiplex PCR reads using MiXCR and keeps one entry per CDR3 protein. The data show tens of thousands of distinct CDR3 sequences, over 70% seen once. For each extraction, RNA and DNA were obtained together from around 18-30 mg of unsorted bulk tissue. Sequences were obtained from liver tumor tissue from sampling region 2. Subset indicated: tumor region T2, inferior pole. Receptors were obtained from a man in his forties with primary liver carcinoma and hepatitis B virus infection.

The table lists this clonotype with a count of one. The junction shows a germline mismatch at one end, possibly a read error. V and J are TRBV11-2 and TRBJ2-1; tentatively, D is TRBD1 (6 bases). Germline CDR1 SGHAT, CDR2 FQNNGV. This CDR3 is built from 17 residues. The chain's CDR3 is CAGSLGNRVSSYNEQFF. CDR3 coding DNA: TGTGCCGGCAGCTTAGGTAACAGGGTGAGCTCTTACAATGAGCAGTTCTTC. Complete variable domain (other parts from reference TRBV11-2 and TRBJ2-1): EAGVAQSPRYKIIEKRQSVAFWCNPISGHATLYWYQQILGQGPKLLIQFQNNGVVDDSQLPKDRFSAERLKGVDSTLKIQPAKLEDSAVYLCAGSLGNRVSSYNEQFFGPGTRLTVL.

Remarks on this clonotype: One end of the junction does not line up with germline, which may come from a read error. The J gene is TRBJ2-1, the V gene TRBV5-1, with 7 nucleotides matching TRBD1. The CDR3 consists of 14 residues. CDR1 SGHRS and CDR2 YFSETQ come from the germline V gene. CDR3 coding DNA: TGCGCCAGTAACCAACAGGGGCAGCTCGATGAGCAGTCCTTC. As protein: CASNQQGQLDEQSF.

The V call is TRBV11-2, the J call TRBJ2-1; 8 nucleotides match TRBD2. Germline CDR1 and CDR2: SGHAT and FQNNGV. With 7 bases clipped from V and 5 bases from J, the junction kept 13 bases outside the gene matches. The CDR3 runs 16 residues. CDR3 protein: CASNPPQTSAHNEQFF. The DNA for the CDR3 is TGTGCCAGCAACCCTCCCCAGACTAGCGCCCACAATGAGCAGTTCTTC.

The genes are TRBV7-2 and TRBJ1-2; 8 bases map to TRBD1. Germline loops: CDR1 SGHTA, CDR2 FQGNSA. The CDR3 has 15 residues. J was trimmed by 5 bases and V by 5 bases; bases with no gene match: 10. CDR3 sequence: CASSREDRETYGYTF. The CDR3 region has the DNA TGTGCCAGCAGCAGAGAGGACAGGGAGACTTATGGCTACACCTTC.

This clonotype showed up just a few times. Because the CDR3 is missing its conserved closing phenylalanine or tryptophan, this is likely a read error. The chain has TRBV29-1 and TRBJ2-3, with D hard to call. CDR1 is SQVTM and CDR2 is ANQGSEA in the germline V gene. V was pared by 4 bases and J by 4 bases, with 12 bases between. This CDR3 has 13 residues. The CDR3 DNA is TGCAGCGTTGGCCAGATTCGGGCAGATACGCAGTATCCT. It yields the protein CSVGQIRADTQYP.

This clonotype showed up just a few times. The gene calls are TRBV7-7 and TRBJ2-1; the match to TRBD2 covers 10 bases. CDR3 size: 15 residues. The V gene's germline CDR1 is SSHAT and CDR2 FNYEAQ (reference sequence). V shed 5 bases and J 7 bases; nucleotides not matched to a gene: 8. The CDR3 loop is CASSLTSGVPNEQFF. The CDR3 bases are TGTGCCAGCAGCCTTACTAGCGGGGTACCGAATGAGCAGTTCTTC.

Comment on this clonotype: One junction end does not reproduce the germline sequence, and a read error may be involved. V and J are TRBV10-3 and TRBJ1-1; unclear D gene. Per the germline V gene, CDR1 is ENHRY and CDR2 is SYGVKD. This CDR3 spans 12 amino acids. Here the CDR3 DNA reads TGTGCCATCAGTGACCCGTCAACTGGAGCTTTCTTT. Protein: CAISDPSTGAFF.

Comment on this clonotype: At one of its ends the junction is not consistent with the germline gene, which may arise from a read error. The V and J genes are TRBV4-3 and TRBJ1-5; tentatively, D is TRBD1 (5 bases). CDR1 and CDR2 (germline): LGHNA, YSLEER. CDR3 length: 13 amino acids. The CDR3 DNA follows: TGTTCCAGCAGCCAGTCCAGGGAGCAGCCCCAGCATTTC. Translation: CSSSQSREQPQHF.

The J gene is TRBJ1-2, the V gene TRBV6-5; D not resolved. V dropped 6 bases and J dropped 6 bases, with 14 bases sitting between them. The germline V gene has CDR1 MNHEY and CDR2 SVGAGI. CDR3 length: 13 residues. In DNA form, the CDR3 reads TGTGCCAGCAGCGCACCTGAGAGCCATGGCTACACCTTC. Residues: CASSAPESHGYTF.

The chain employs TRBV6-1 and TRBJ1-1; D possibly corresponds to TRBD1 (5 bases). This CDR3 is built from 13 residues. Between the trimmed V and J ends, which lost 4 bases and 5 bases, there was a span of 11 bases. Germline CDR1 reads MNHNS; CDR2 reads SASEGT. CDR3: CASSAQGGTEAFF. The CDR3 DNA follows: TGTGCCAGCAGTGCGCAGGGTGGGACTGAAGCTTTCTTT.

This clonotype was seen many times. The V and J genes are TRBV11-2 and TRBJ2-3; a weak D match, TRBD2 (5 bases). Germline CDR1 and CDR2: SGHAT and FQNNGV. The CDR3 has 17 residues. Trimming removed 7 bases from V and 0 bases from J, with 20 bases in between. The CDR3 DNA reads as TGTGCCAGCACCATCCGGAGGCTAAAGGAGAGCACAGATACGCAGTATTTT. It is translated as CASTIRRLKESTDTQYF. Looking up the rest from reference TRBV11-2 and TRBJ2-3 gives the full variable domain: EAGVAQSPRYKIIEKRQSVAFWCNPISGHATLYWYQQILGQGPKLLIQFQNNGVVDDSQLPKDRFSAERLKGVDSTLKIQPAKLEDSAVYLCASTIRRLKESTDTQYFGPGTRLTVL.